A selection of T cell receptor beta chains follows, all from one sample in a study of cytomegalovirus exposure and HLA in healthy donors. Produced via immunoSEQ multiplex PCR; TCRdb's table is partial and in-frame only. Seen here are 150,000 to 200,000 clones, roughly 85% observed once, and the top ten hold about 0.93%. The sequencing input was PBMCs. The receptors come from a woman aged 50 to 65 in good health and CMV-seropositive. Both conserved end residues are part of each CDR3. The D gene is left open where the match is weak. Not all rows give a size; the values are once, few, many and, for expanded clones, a class.

>-|-|TRBJ1-6|TRBV2
TGTGCCAGCAGTCTCGAAACAGGGACAAATTCACCCCTCCACTTT
CASSLETGTNSPLHF
>-|-|TRBJ2-7|TRBV21-1
TGTGCCAGCCTAGAGACAAAAGGAAGGGGTTGCTGCCACTACGAGCAGTACTTC
CASLETKGRGCCHYEQYF
>TRBD2|-|TRBJ2-3|TRBV5-4
TGTGCCAGCAGTGATTCCGGGACTAGCGCCACAGATACGCAGTATTTT
CASSDSGTSATDTQYF
>-|-|TRBJ1-2|TRBV1
TGCACCAGCAGCCCGACAGGGAAGAACTATGGCTACACCTTC
CTSSPTGKNYGYTF
>TRBD2|-|TRBJ2-3|TRBV6-4
TGTGCCAGCAGTGCACTAGCGGGAGGGCCCGATACGCAGTATTTT
CASSALAGGPDTQYF
>-|-|TRBJ2-5|TRBV6-6
TGTGCCAGCAGTTACCCCCGTGACCAAGAGACCCAGTACTTC
CASSYPRDQETQYF
>TRBD2|-|TRBJ2-1|TRBV2
TGTGCCAGCGGGGACTATCTGTCGAAGCAGTTCTTC
CASGDYLSKQFF
>TRBD2|-|TRBJ2-3|TRBV5-4
TGTGCCAGCAGCTTACTTAGCGGGAGGATCGCAGATACGCAGTATTTT
CASSLLSGRIADTQYF
>-|-|TRBJ2-7|TRBV28
TGTGCCAGCAGTGTGCCGGGACTTAACTCCTACGAGCAGTACTTC
CASSVPGLNSYEQYF
>TRBD2|-|TRBJ2-7|TRBV25-1
TGTGCCAGCAGTGAGTCGGGGGGGAAGAGGCGCTACGAGCAGTACTTC
CASSESGGKRRYEQYF
>TRBD2|-|TRBJ2-4|TRBV27
TGTGCCAGCGGCTTTGGGGGGGGCAAAAACATTCAGTACTTC
CASGFGGGKNIQYF
>-|-|TRBJ1-6|TRBV25-1
TGTGCCAGCAGTGAGGGGGCGTGGAATTCACCCCTCCACTTT
CASSEGAWNSPLHF
>-|-|TRBJ1-1|TRBV9
TGTGCCAGCAGCGTAGGGACAAACGGTCAGGCTTTCTTT
CASSVGTNGQAFF
>TRBD2|-|TRBJ2-7|TRBV28
TGTGCCAGCAGCCTTATGACGGGAGGGTTGGAGCAGTACTTC
CASSLMTGGLEQYF
>TRBD2|-|TRBJ2-5|TRBV5-1
TGCGCCAGCAGCCCGGGAGGGTTCGAAGAGACCCAGTACTTC
CASSPGGFEETQYF
>-|few|TRBJ1-1|TRBV9
TGTGCCAGCAGCGTAGCTACGGGGGTAGGAACTGAAGCTTTCTTT
CASSVATGVGTEAFF
>TRBD1|-|TRBJ2-3|TRBV7-9
TGTGCCAGCAGTTACGGACAGGCCGGGGATACGCAGTATTTT
CASSYGQAGDTQYF
>-|few|TRBJ2-7|TRBV11-2
TGTGCCAGCAGCCCACTCAGGGGTAGCTACGAGCAGTACTTC
CASSPLRGSYEQYF
>TRBD2|-|TRBJ2-1|TRBV4-1
TGCGCCAGCAGCCAAGTGTCAGGTAGCGGGAGTTTTAATGAGCAGTTCTTC
CASSQVSGSGSFNEQFF
>-|-|TRBJ1-2|TRBV28
TGTGCCAGCAGTTTAACAGGGAGCTATGGCTACACCTTC
CASSLTGSYGYTF
>-|-|TRBJ2-2|TRBV2
TGTGCCAGCAGTGAGGGGAGAATGAACACCGGGGAGCTGTTTTTT
CASSEGRMNTGELFF
>-|-|TRBJ1-1|TRBV18
TGTGCCAGCTCACGGGAGGCCACTGAAGCTTTCTTT
CASSREATEAFF
>-|few|TRBJ2-3|TRBV6-1
TGTGCCAGCAGTGAACGGCAGGGGACAGATACGCAGTATTTT
CASSERQGTDTQYF
>-|-|TRBJ1-5|TRBV27
TGTGCCAGCAGGCGTCATGGGGCGGGGGGCAATCAGCCCCAGCATTTT
CASRRHGAGGNQPQHF
>TRBD1|-|TRBJ1-5|TRBV25-1
TGTGCCAGCAGTCAGACAGGGAGAAATCAGCCCCAGCATTTT
CASSQTGRNQPQHF
>TRBD1|-|TRBJ1-2|TRBV19
TGTGCCAGTAGTGATCCCCGGGCAGGGGGATCACATGGCTACACCTTC
CASSDPRAGGSHGYTF
>TRBD1|-|TRBJ2-5|TRBV27
TGTGCCAGCAGTTTATCGCGACAGGGGGAGACCCAGTACTTC
CASSLSRQGETQYF
>TRBD1|once|TRBJ1-2|TRBV2
TGTGCCAGCAGTGCTTGGAAGCAGGGGGCGGTTGGCTATGGCTACACCTTC
CASSAWKQGAVGYGYTF
>-|-|TRBJ1-1|TRBV5-1
TGCGCCAGCAGCTTGGCGTCGGGGGGCGGGACTGAAGCTTTCTTT
CASSLASGGGTEAFF
>-|few|TRBJ1-5|TRBV4-3
TGCGCCAGCAGCCAAGTGGGGGCTCCCAATCAGCCCCAGCATTTT
CASSQVGAPNQPQHF
>TRBD1|-|TRBJ1-2|TRBV19
TGTGCCAGTAGTGCCCACAGACAGGGAAGCTATGGCTACACCTTC
CASSAHRQGSYGYTF
>TRBD2|-|TRBJ2-7|TRBV7-2
TGTGCCAGCAGCTTATTTAGCGGGGGGAGCCGCCACGAGCAGTACTTC
CASSLFSGGSRHEQYF
>TRBD1|once|TRBJ1-5|TRBV5-4
TGTGCCAGCAGCTTCGACAGGGATCAGCCCCAGCATTTT
CASSFDRDQPQHF
>-|-|TRBJ2-3|TRBV11-2
TGTGCCAGCAGCTTAGGAGGGTACTCCGATACGCAGTATTTT
CASSLGGYSDTQYF
>-|-|TRBJ1-2|TRBV13
TGTGCCAGCAGTGTAGACGGAGACTATGGCTACACCTTC
CASSVDGDYGYTF
>-|-|TRBJ2-7|TRBV11-2
TGTGCCAGCAGCTTAATCTACGGACAGAAGATCGACGAGCAGTACTTC
CASSLIYGQKIDEQYF
>-|few|TRBJ2-7|TRBV19
TGTGCCAGTAGTCCGACTCCGGGACTCGACGAGCAGTACTTC
CASSPTPGLDEQYF
>TRBD2|-|TRBJ2-7|TRBV7-2
TGTGCCAGCAGCTTGCGTATAGCGGGGGGCTACGAGCAGTACTTC
CASSLRIAGGYEQYF
>TRBD2|-|TRBJ2-2|TRBV7-2
TGTGCCAGCAGCCTAAGGGACCCTTTGGCGGGGGGGTACACCGGGGAGCTGTTTTTT
CASSLRDPLAGGYTGELFF
>TRBD2|-|TRBJ2-7|TRBV2
TGTGCCAGCAGTGAAAAGCGGGGGGCCCAATTAACCTACGAGCAGTACTTC
CASSEKRGAQLTYEQYF
>TRBD1|-|TRBJ1-2|TRBV7-2
TGTGCCAGCAGCTTAGCGGGGTGGCAGGGGGTTAACTATGGCTACACCTTC
CASSLAGWQGVNYGYTF
>TRBD1|-|TRBJ2-7|TRBV5-4
TGTGCCAGCAGGAAGGACAGGGGCTACGAGCAGTACTTC
CASRKDRGYEQYF
>TRBD1|-|TRBJ1-1|TRBV5-5
TGTGCCAGCAGCCGACCGGGACAGTTGACTGAAGCTTTCTTT
CASSRPGQLTEAFF
>TRBD1|-|TRBJ1-2|TRBV5-1
TGCGCCAGCAGCTTGACAGGGGGCGGCCATGGCTACACCTTC
CASSLTGGGHGYTF
>-|few|TRBJ1-5|TRBV2
TGTGCCAGCAGTACCTCTGGGACTACCAATCAGCCCCAGCATTTT
CASSTSGTTNQPQHF
>-|-|TRBJ1-2|TRBV4-1
TGCGCCAGCAGCCAGGCTGCCGGACAGAACTATGGCTACACCTTC
CASSQAAGQNYGYTF
>TRBD2|-|TRBJ2-5|TRBV6-1
TGTGCCAGCAGTGCTAGGAAAGCGGGAGCAGTAGAGACCCAGTACTTC
CASSARKAGAVETQYF
>TRBD1|few|TRBJ2-1|TRBV29-1
TGCAGCGTTGGATCCTGGGACAGGGGAAATGAGCAGTTCTTC
CSVGSWDRGNEQFF
>-|-|TRBJ2-7|TRBV19
TGTGCCAGTAGTAACCGCAGGTATTCCTACGAGCAGTACTTC
CASSNRRYSYEQYF
>TRBD2|-|TRBJ2-2|TRBV18
TGTGCCAGCTCACGATCGACTAGCGGGCACGCGAACACCGGGGAGCTGTTTTTT
CASSRSTSGHANTGELFF
>-|-|TRBJ2-7|TRBV13
TGTGCCAGCAGCCCGCGGGGGGACAGGGAATACGAGCAGTACTTC
CASSPRGDREYEQYF